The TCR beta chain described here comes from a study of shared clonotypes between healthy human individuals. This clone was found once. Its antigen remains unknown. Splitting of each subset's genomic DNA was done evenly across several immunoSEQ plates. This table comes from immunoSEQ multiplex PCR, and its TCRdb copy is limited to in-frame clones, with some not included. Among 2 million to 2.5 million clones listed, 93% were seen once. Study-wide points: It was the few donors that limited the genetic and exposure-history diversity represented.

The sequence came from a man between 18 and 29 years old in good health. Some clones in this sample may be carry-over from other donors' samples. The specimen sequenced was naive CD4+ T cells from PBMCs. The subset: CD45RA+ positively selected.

The DNA for the CDR3 is TGCGCCAGCAGCTTGTTCGGCGGGAATACGCAGTATTTT. This translates into CASSLFGGNTQYF. The chain is built from TRBV5-1 and TRBJ2-3; possible D gene TRBD2, 6 bases. The CDR3 totals 13 residues. Germline CDR1 SGHRS, CDR2 YFSETQ. The V gene lost 1 base and the J gene lost 7 bases, with 10 bases spanning the gap.